Listed here is a single T cell receptor beta chain. Its target is not known. The data are from a study of T cell responses to AZD1222 COVID-19 vaccine. Study results and limitations: Targets within unmutated variant regions were reportedly found for nearly half of spike-specific TCRs. Repertoire sampling occurred only after the peak T cell response. Donors in the cohort were predominantly white British and more often female, and clonal diversity was possibly underestimated.

Produced via immunoSEQ multiplex PCR; TCRdb's table is partial and in-frame only. The profile covers more than 50,000 clones, with about 91% appearing a single time and approximately 2.5% taken by the ten largest. The input for sequencing was peripheral blood, taken 28 days after the second AZD1222 dose. This receptor was identified in an adult who received the AZD1222 COVID-19 vaccine.

The chain's CDR3 is CATSSLGEPNEKLFF. CDR3 nucleotide sequence: TGTGCCACCAGCAGCCTTGGGGAACCTAATGAAAAACTGTTTTTT. V usage is TRBV15 and J usage is TRBJ1-4, with D unresolved. The germline gives CDR1 LNHNV, CDR2 YYDKDF (reference sequence). V was trimmed by 3 bases and J by 3 bases, leaving 11 bases between them. The CDR3 consists of 15 residues. Supplemented by reference TRBV15 and TRBJ1-4, the full variable domain reads DAMVIQNPRYQVTQFGKPVTLSCSQTLNHNVMYWYQQKSSQAPKLLFHYYDKDFNNEADTPDNFQSRRPNTSFCFLDIRSPGLGDTAMYLCATSSLGEPNEKLFFGSGTQLSVL.